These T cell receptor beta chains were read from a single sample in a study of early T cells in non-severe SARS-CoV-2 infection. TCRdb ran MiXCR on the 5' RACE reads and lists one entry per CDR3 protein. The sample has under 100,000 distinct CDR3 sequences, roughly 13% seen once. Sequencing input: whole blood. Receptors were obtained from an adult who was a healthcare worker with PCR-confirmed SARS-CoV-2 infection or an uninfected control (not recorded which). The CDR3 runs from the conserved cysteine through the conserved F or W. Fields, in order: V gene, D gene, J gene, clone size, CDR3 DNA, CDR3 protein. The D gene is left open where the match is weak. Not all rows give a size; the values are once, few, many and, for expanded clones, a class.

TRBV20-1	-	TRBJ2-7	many	TGCAGTGGGGCGTCCGGGGGAGGAAGGAACGAGCAGTACTTC	CSGASGGGRNEQYF
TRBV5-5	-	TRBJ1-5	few	TGTGCCAGCAGCCCTTCACCTAATCAGCCCCAGCATTTT	CASSPSPNQPQHF
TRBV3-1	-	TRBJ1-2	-	TGTGCCAGCAGCCAAAAACCCCCCCGGACAGCCTATGGCTACACCTTC	CASSQKPPRTAYGYTF
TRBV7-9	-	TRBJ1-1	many	TGTGCCAGCAGCTTAGCTGCGGGGACTGAAGCTTTCTTT	CASSLAAGTEAFF
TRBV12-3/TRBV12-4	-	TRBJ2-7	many	TGTGCCAGCAGATCTACAACCTACGAGCAGTACTTC	CASRSTTYEQYF
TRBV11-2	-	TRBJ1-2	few	TGTGCCAGCAGCTCGTCTAGCTATGGCTACACCTTC	CASSSSSYGYTF
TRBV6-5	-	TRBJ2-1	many	TGTGCCAGCAGTTCTTGGAGGACAGTCTACAATGAGCAGTTCTTC	CASSSWRTVYNEQFF
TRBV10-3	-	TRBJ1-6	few	TGTGCCATCAGTGAGTCGAAGGGTACCCTCCACTTT	CAISESKGTLHF
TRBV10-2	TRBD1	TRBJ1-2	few	TGCGCCAGCAGTTCACCCCCGGGACAGCCCAACTATGGCTACACCTTC	CASSSPPGQPNYGYTF
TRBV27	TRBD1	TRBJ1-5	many	TGTGCCAGCAGTTTTGGGGGGGCGCAGGGGGTCAATCAGCCCCAGCATTTT	CASSFGGAQGVNQPQHF
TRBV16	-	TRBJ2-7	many	TGTGCCAGCAGCCGTACCACCTCCGGGACCTACGAGCAGTACTTC	CASSRTTSGTYEQYF
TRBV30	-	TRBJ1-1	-	TGTGCCTGGAGGACCCTCGGGGGGTTTGGGAACACTGAAGCTTTCTTT	CAWRTLGGFGNTEAFF
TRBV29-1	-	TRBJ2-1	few	TGCAGCGTTGAAGTTGTGTGGGGCAGTGTGGACAATGAGCAGTTCTTC	CSVEVVWGSVDNEQFF
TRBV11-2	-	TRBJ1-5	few	TGTGCCAGCAGCTCCCTTTCGGGTCGAGGGCAGCCCCAGCATTTT	CASSSLSGRGQPQHF